This T cell receptor beta chain was found in a study of a mutant IDH1 vaccine in newly diagnosed glioma. TCRdb's table, derived via immunoSEQ multiplex PCR, lists solely in-frame clones and lacks some. This table holds tens of thousands of clones, 74% found once. CDR1 and CDR2 (germline): SQVTM, ANQGSEA. Trimming took 8 bases from V and 3 from J; bases not matched to a gene: 5. This CDR3 is built from 12 residues. Regarding time point: week 35, safety follow-up. It was 300 ug of mutant IDH1 20-mer peptide that made up each vaccine dose, given with topical imiquimod. This clone was recorded a few times. Antigen specificity is unknown.

The TCR sequence derives from a man between 50 and 59 years old with glioma. This material consisted of PBMCs, taken from a glioma patient whose treatment included an IDH1 peptide vaccine. The chain combines TRBV29-1 with TRBJ1-1; TRBD1 matches 8 bases. CDR3 sequence reads: CSIRTGYTEAFF. In DNA form, the CDR3 reads TGCAGCATTCGGACAGGGTACACTGAAGCTTTCTTT.